This T cell receptor beta chain originates from a study of regulatory T cells in long-lasting Graves disease. As to time point: newly diagnosed GD, antithyroid drugs for less than 3 months. After RNA was extracted from PBMCs, the TCR library was made from it. Researchers made TCR beta libraries by using iRepertoire HTBI primers and running Arm-PCR on CDR3 regions. MiXCR, run by TCRdb on the multiplex PCR reads, gives a single entry per CDR3 protein. The table shows approximately 470,000 distinct CDR3 sequences, with roughly 17% occurring only once. The CDR3 is 16 residues long. Germline CDR1 is SNHLY and CDR2 is FYNNEI. With respect to this clonotype: A much larger clone lies a single base off, so this may be a read error.

These sequences were also reported in another study, on T cells in Graves' hyperthyroidism and ophthalmopathy.

The specimen was peripheral blood mononuclear cells (PBMCs), collected at new diagnosis, from a patient treated with antithyroid drugs. V is TRBV2 and J is TRBJ2-3; 12 bases align to TRBD2. The DNA end favors TRBJ2-7, so the J call may be wrong. The receptor comes from a middle-aged man with Graves disease. CDR3 region: CANSEGLAGGPEEQYF. In DNA, the CDR3 is TGTGCCAACAGTGAGGGTCTAGCGGGAGGGCCGGAGGAGCAGTACTTC.